This T cell receptor (beta chain) is drawn from a study of blood T cell repertoires in COVID-19. Study-wide context: The United States, Italy and Spain were the sources of the acute and convalescent COVID-19 samples. Sources were T cells, B-cell-depleted T cells, or PBMCs; the material itself was cDNA or gDNA.

Study processing details: How many nucleated cells were present was estimated from reference gene primer amplification. Clones were read by immunoSEQ multiplex PCR, and TCRdb kept only the in-frame ones, dropping some. The V and J calls and clone size come from that table; D and trimming were worked out from the DNA. The repertoire includes over 95,000 clones, about four fifths of them detected once, and 15% to 20% sits in the top ten. Germline V CDR1 and CDR2: LNHDA, SQIVND (reference sequence). V gave up 3 bases and J gave up 0 bases, with 17 bases separating them. The CDR3 loop spans 17 amino acids.

What was sequenced was peripheral blood. The chain employs TRBV19 and TRBJ1-2; D is perhaps TRBD1 (6 bases). The TCR sequence derives from a woman in her sixties or seventies with acute or convalescent COVID-19. The CDR3 spells CASSINGQGSTNYGYTF. The CDR3 DNA is TGTGCCAGTAGTATTAATGGGCAGGGGAGTACTAACTATGGCTACACCTTC.